This T cell receptor beta chain came from a study of neurological immune-mediated disorders. As for the cDNA, it was generated by 5'RACE with 10-nucleotide random UMIs. TCRdb reprocessed the 5' RACE reads with MiXCR, giving one entry per CDR3 protein. The sample has more than 95,000 distinct CDR3 sequences, 10% to 14% seen once. As to time point: longitudinal time-point 3. Unsorted libraries came from 2 million PBMCs stored at -80 °C. This clonotype has at least ten counts. Its specificity is not known. Broader study findings: Patients with HTLV-1-associated myelopathy had the highest level of TCR clonal expansion, whereas patients with multiple sclerosis had the lowest level, falling beneath the level found in healthy controls.

J lost 4 bases, V lost 1 base, and 3 bases had no gene match. Germline assignment: CDR1 DFQATT and CDR2 SNEGSKA (reference sequence). The CDR3 contains 13 residues. Material: PBMCs. The TCR was taken from a female donor with HTLV-1-associated myelopathy (HAM/TSP). The chain is built from TRBV20-1 and TRBJ2-5, with 7 bases aligning to TRBD1. The CDR3 region is CSARAPGGETQYF. Here the CDR3 DNA reads TGCAGTGCTAGAGCCCCAGGGGGAGAGACCCAGTACTTC.